This record looks at one T cell receptor (beta chain) sequence and its context. V lost 6 bases, J lost 6 bases, and 8 bases stayed unmatched. Germline-derived CDR1 and CDR2 are LGHNA and YSLEER. The CDR3 is 15 amino acids. TCRdb ran MiXCR on the RT-PCR reads and lists one entry per CDR3 protein. The sample has some 200,000 distinct CDR3 sequences, about 40% seen once. The data belong to a study of patients and donors after allogeneic stem cell transplantation. Sequenced: blood, either unsorted or a sorted T cell fraction (not recorded which). The chain couples TRBV4-3 to TRBJ1-6; the match to TRBD1 covers 7 bases. The TCR was taken from a human donor who was either an allogeneic HSCT recipient or a stem cell or donor lymphocyte infusion donor (not recorded which). It is not recorded whose cells these are; they may come from a transplant donor. CDR3 protein: CASRGARQGNSPLHF. The CDR3, as DNA: TGCGCCAGCAGGGGGGCGAGACAGGGTAATTCACCCCTCCACTTT.